These T cell receptor beta chains were read from a single sample in a study of blood T cells in healthy people across ages. MiXCR, applied by TCRdb to the 5' RACE reads, yields one record per CDR3 protein. The sample consists of hundreds of thousands of distinct CDR3 sequences, roughly 56% of them appearing once. Source material: blood. These receptors were taken from a man between 40 and 49 years old in good health. The CDR3 runs from the conserved cysteine through the conserved F or W. D genes are given only for firm matches. Clone size is shown for a subset of rows, as once, few, many or a class of expanded clone.

NA,TRBJ2-3,TRBV5-1,NA,TGCGCCAGCAGCGAGGGGTCCCGCGCAGATACGCAGTATTTT,CASSEGSRADTQYF
TRBD2,TRBJ2-5,TRBV29-1,few,TGCAGCGTTGAAGAACCGACTAGCCGTGAGACCCAGTACTTC,CSVEEPTSRETQYF
TRBD1,TRBJ2-1,TRBV20-1,few,TGCAGTGCCTATCCCAGGGACAGGTCCAACAATGAGCAGTTCTTC,CSAYPRDRSNNEQFF
NA,TRBJ1-1,TRBV14,NA,TGTGCCAGCAGCTCAGACAGATTGAACACTGAAGCTTTCTTT,CASSSDRLNTEAFF
TRBD1,TRBJ2-5,TRBV4-2,NA,TGTGCCAGCAGCCTCCGTGGTGGACAGGGGGCAGAGACCCAGTACTTC,CASSLRGGQGAETQYF
TRBD1,TRBJ2-5,TRBV10-3,NA,TGTGCCATCAGTGAGTCCGGGACAGGGGGCCTTAGTTCCTACAATGAGCAGTACTTC,CAISESGTGGLSSYNEQYF
NA,TRBJ2-1,TRBV11-2,NA,TGTGCCAGCAGCAATCCTAGCTCCTACAATGAGCAGTTCTTC,CASSNPSSYNEQFF
NA,TRBJ2-7,TRBV20-1,NA,TGCAGTGCCGCAGGGATAGGGACCTACGAGCAGTACTTC,CSAAGIGTYEQYF
TRBD2,TRBJ2-4,TRBV6-6,NA,TGTGCCAGCAGTAAACTAGCGGGGGCGGGGGAGCAGTACTTC,CASSKLAGAGEQYF
NA,TRBJ1-2,TRBV6-5,NA,TGTGCCAGCAGTTCCACGGGGGACCAGCTAGGGTATGGCTACACCTTC,CASSSTGDQLGYGYTF
NA,TRBJ2-4,TRBV6-1,NA,TGTGCCAGCAGTGACGGACCTAAAAACATTCAGTACTTC,CASSDGPKNIQYF
TRBD2,TRBJ2-4,TRBV18,NA,TGTGCCAGCTCACCACCGACTAGCCCCAACATTCAGTACTTC,CASSPPTSPNIQYF
NA,TRBJ2-3,TRBV6-2/TRBV6-3,NA,TGTGCCAGCACCGGGGAGAGCCGCGCCACAGATACGCAGTATTTT,CASTGESRATDTQYF
TRBD1,TRBJ2-5,TRBV5-4,NA,TGTGCCAGCAGCTACGCCCAGGGGGCACTCAGTGAGCAGTACTTC,CASSYAQGALSEQYF
NA,TRBJ1-6,TRBV27,NA,TGTGCCAGCAGTCAGCGGACAGCCGCACCCCTCCACTTT,CASSQRTAAPLHF
NA,TRBJ2-2,TRBV2,NA,TGTGCCAGCAGTGGATCGGGGGCCGGGGAGCTGTTTTTT,CASSGSGAGELFF
NA,TRBJ2-2,TRBV10-3,NA,TGTGCCATCAGTGAGTTGACTTCCGGGGAGCTGTTTTTT,CAISELTSGELFF
NA,TRBJ1-6,TRBV3-1,NA,TGTGCCAGCAGCCAAGTTGCTCGAGGTTCACCCCTCCACTTT,CASSQVARGSPLHF
TRBD1,TRBJ2-7,TRBV6-5,few,TGTGCCAGCAGCCGATTCAGACAGGGGTACGAGCAGTACTTC,CASSRFRQGYEQYF
NA,TRBJ1-5,TRBV6-5,NA,TGTGCCAGCAGGTCCCGGGGGATTTATAGCAATCAGCCCCAGCATTTT,CASRSRGIYSNQPQHF
TRBD2,TRBJ2-3,TRBV5-1,NA,TGCGCCAGCAGCTTGGGACTAGCGGGGAGGACAGATACGCAGTATTTT,CASSLGLAGRTDTQYF
TRBD2,TRBJ2-3,TRBV7-8,NA,TGTGCCAGCAGCCTCACAGCGGGGGTGACAATAGATACGCAGTATTTT,CASSLTAGVTIDTQYF
TRBD1,TRBJ2-2,TRBV28,NA,TGTGCCAGCCTGGGACAGGGGAGGTCCGGGGAGCTGTTTTTT,CASLGQGRSGELFF
TRBD2,TRBJ2-7,TRBV4-3,NA,TGCGCCAGCAGCCTCAGCCCAGCGGGAGGGCCCTACGAGCAGTACTTC,CASSLSPAGGPYEQYF
NA,TRBJ2-4,TRBV20-1,few,TGCAGTGCTACTGGTGGTTGGGCCAAAAACATTCAGTACTTC,CSATGGWAKNIQYF
NA,TRBJ2-3,TRBV5-1,NA,TGCGCCAGCAGAGAGGGGGTGAACTCCCGCACAGATATGCAGTATTTT,CASREGVNSRTDMQYF
TRBD1,TRBJ1-2,TRBV6-5,NA,TGTGCCAGCAGCCCCACCGGGACAGGTGCTATCGGAGGCTACACCTTC,CASSPTGTGAIGGYTF
TRBD2,TRBJ2-7,TRBV9,NA,TGTGCCAGCAGCGTACCAGCAGTAACTAGCGGGAGTTTGAATGAGCAGTACTTC,CASSVPAVTSGSLNEQYF
TRBD2,TRBJ2-7,TRBV20-1,few,TGCAGTGCTAGAGATCGACTAGCCCACGAGCAGTACTTC,CSARDRLAHEQYF
NA,TRBJ2-1,TRBV15,NA,TGTGCCACCTCTGAAGGACTCTACAATGAGCAGTTCTTC,CATSEGLYNEQFF
NA,TRBJ1-1,TRBV7-2,NA,TGTGCCAGCAGGACTAAGGGGTTTATGAACACTGAAGCTTTCTTT,CASRTKGFMNTEAFF
TRBD2,TRBJ2-5,TRBV7-2,NA,TGTGCCAGCAGCTTAGCGGGGAAACTAGCGGGAGGGTCCGGGGAGCAGTACTTC,CASSLAGKLAGGSGEQYF
NA,TRBJ2-5,TRBV29-1,NA,TGCAGCGCCGGAGACAGGCGCCGGGGAGAGACCCAGTACTTC,CSAGDRRRGETQYF
TRBD1,TRBJ2-7,TRBV4-3,few,TGCGCCAGCGGCCAGGGGACAGGATACTCCTACGAGCAGTACTTC,CASGQGTGYSYEQYF
TRBD1,TRBJ2-5,TRBV28,few,TGTGCCAGCAGCTTAGGGCAGGGGGTAGAGACCCAGTACTTC,CASSLGQGVETQYF
TRBD2,TRBJ2-5,TRBV4-3,NA,TGCGCCAGCAGCCAAGATGCTAGCGGGAACCGCCAAGAGACCCAGTACTTC,CASSQDASGNRQETQYF
NA,TRBJ1-2,TRBV13,NA,TGTGCCAGCAGCCCCACCTCAGACAGGATGACCTACACCTTC,CASSPTSDRMTYTF
TRBD1,TRBJ2-3,TRBV7-2,NA,TGTGCCAGCAGCTTAGTGTACAGGGGTGCAGATACGCAGTATTTT,CASSLVYRGADTQYF
NA,TRBJ1-6,TRBV2,NA,TGTGCCAGCAGTGAGGCGGCAGGGATGTCCTATAATTCACCCCTCCACTTT,CASSEAAGMSYNSPLHF
NA,TRBJ1-4,TRBV12-3/TRBV12-4,NA,TGTGCCAGCAGTTTAGCCGGGACTGAAAAACTGTTTTTT,CASSLAGTEKLFF
NA,TRBJ1-2,TRBV19,NA,TGTGCCAGTAAGGACCTCTATGGCTACACCTTC,CASKDLYGYTF
NA,TRBJ2-2,TRBV3-1,NA,TGTGCCAGCGGGCGATCCCTTACCCCCGGGGAGCTGTTTTTT,CASGRSLTPGELFF
NA,TRBJ2-3,TRBV3-1,NA,TGTGCCAGCAGCTACCACTCCGCAGATACGCAGTATTTT,CASSYHSADTQYF
TRBD1,TRBJ2-7,TRBV6-6,NA,TGTGCCAGCAGGGACTCCGGGACAGGGAGAGCCTACGAGCAGTACTTC,CASRDSGTGRAYEQYF
NA,TRBJ2-3,TRBV12-5,NA,TGTGCTAGTGTTTTCACAGATACGCAGTATTTT,CASVFTDTQYF
TRBD2,TRBJ2-1,TRBV7-3,few,TGTGCCAGCAGCTTAACCCCTAGCGGGAGTTTCAATGAGCAGTTCTTC,CASSLTPSGSFNEQFF
TRBD1,TRBJ1-2,TRBV6-1,NA,TGTGCCAGCACTGATTTACAGGGGTTGCCTAACTATGGCTACACCTTC,CASTDLQGLPNYGYTF
NA,TRBJ2-1,TRBV29-1,NA,TGCAGCGCGCACCGGACAGAGAACAATAAGCAGTTCTTC,CSAHRTENNKQFF
NA,TRBJ2-7,TRBV7-9,NA,TGTGCCAGCAGCTTTGTGTCCGGGGGCGCCTCCTACGAGCAGTACTTC,CASSFVSGGASYEQYF
NA,TRBJ2-7,TRBV10-2,NA,TGCGCCAGCAGTTATACAGGGAAAGCCTACGAGCAGTACTTC,CASSYTGKAYEQYF
NA,TRBJ1-5,TRBV4-3,few,TGCGCCAGCAGCCATGATAGGACGGGCGCCCAGCCCCAGCATTTT,CASSHDRTGAQPQHF
TRBD1,TRBJ2-1,TRBV18,NA,TGTGCCAGCTCACCTAGGACAGGGGGCATCAATGAGCAGTTCTTC,CASSPRTGGINEQFF
NA,TRBJ2-5,TRBV7-9,NA,TGTGCCAGCAGCTTTACGGGGGAACCGAGGGAGACCCAGTACTTC,CASSFTGEPRETQYF
NA,TRBJ1-2,TRBV28,once,TGTGCCAGCAGCCCGAGGACAGTACTTAACTATGGCTACACCTTC,CASSPRTVLNYGYTF